This T cell receptor (beta chain) was sequenced in a study of radiation and T cells in renal cell carcinoma. Study outcomes and limitations: In blood, top tumor clones expanded by 2 weeks, shrinking by 4.

Using immunoSEQ multiplex PCR, the repertoire was profiled, and TCRdb retains in-frame clones only, with some absent. The sample has 100,000 to 150,000 clones, around 85% seen once. Germline CDR1 reads SGDLS; CDR2 reads YYNGEE. There are 14 residues in the CDR3. V lost 3 bases to trimming and J lost 2 bases; unmatched junction nucleotides: 3. Regarding this clone: Its matching antigen is unknown.

Time point meaning: blood 2 weeks post-SBRT. As to treatment: 15 Gy SBRT to primary tumor, nephrectomy 4 weeks later. The material was blood, obtained from a patient whose treatment included radiotherapy and nephrectomy. The clonotype comes from a man aged 50 to 59 with renal cell carcinoma. This chain connects TRBV9 to TRBJ2-5; 8 bases are shared with TRBD1. CDR3 sequence (DNA): TGTGCCAGCAGCGGACAGGGGTCACAAGAGACCCAGTACTTC. This sequence encodes CASSGQGSQETQYF.